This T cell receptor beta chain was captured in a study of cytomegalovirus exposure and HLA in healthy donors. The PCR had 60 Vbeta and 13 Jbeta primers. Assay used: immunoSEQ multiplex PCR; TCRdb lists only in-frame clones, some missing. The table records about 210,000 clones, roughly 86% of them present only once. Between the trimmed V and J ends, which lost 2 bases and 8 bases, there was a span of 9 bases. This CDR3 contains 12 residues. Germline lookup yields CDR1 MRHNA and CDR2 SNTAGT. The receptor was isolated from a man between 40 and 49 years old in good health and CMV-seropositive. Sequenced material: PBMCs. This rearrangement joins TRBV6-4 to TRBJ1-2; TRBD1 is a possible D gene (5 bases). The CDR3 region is CASSDGGEGYTF. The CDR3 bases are TGTGCCAGCAGTGACGGGGGGGAAGGCTACACCTTC.